This TCR beta chain was documented in a study of cytomegalovirus exposure and HLA in healthy donors (dated by TCRdb to the late 2010s). Study-wide context: An earlier analysis of 587 of the donors reported 276 Gb of sequence data and approximately 120 million unique TCR beta sequences obtained from about 170 million T cells. In an earlier analysis of roughly 600 of the donors, high-throughput TCR beta sequencing was used to judge whether each TCR beta V gene segment behaved as functional or pseudogenic. Along with the roughly 700-subject first cohort, a separate validation cohort of around 110 different subjects was used. The genetic ancestry cluster associated with self-reported Caucasian donors included 81% of the roughly 360 genotyped donors. All discovery cohort repertoires had been generated using a single sequencing platform. Among around 400 genotyped donors of the cohort, an average of around 240,000 unique TCR beta nucleotide sequences were sequenced per donor, about a sixth of them non-productive. The study profiled the T cell repertoires of under 700 subjects by immunosequencing and related them to cytomegalovirus serostatus. Both class I and class II loci were covered by HLA typing, at four-digit resolution. Roughly 5 DR-DQ haplotypes were handled as single units for association and clustering, since linkage in the cohort was strong. A later genetic analysis took genome-wide SNP genotypes for about three fifths of the 666 donors and used that subset as a discovery cohort. To predict cytomegalovirus infection status, the study brought together high-throughput TCR immunosequencing, statistical association of individual TCRs with disease status, and machine learning. The number of donors typed differed by locus, with 629-630 for A, B, C, DRB1 and DQB1, 522 for DQA1, 600 to 610 for DPA1, and some 470 for DPB1. Rather than using new phenotypic data, the later analysis identified candidate immune exposures from TCR beta sequences and from how often those sequences occurred across donors. A later analysis re-examined previously published TCR beta repertoires from roughly 720 donors and added high-resolution HLA genotyping to investigate patterns of TCR occurrence. Donor age, sex, ethnicity and CMV serostatus were compiled together with the repertoire data. The study aimed to test whether cataloging public T cell receptors could reveal signatures of past pathogen exposure. An early release covering roughly 640 HLA-typed donors comprised about 320 gigabases of sequencing data and around 80 million unique TCR sequences.

Libraries were built with the immunoSEQ multiplex PCR assay. The multiplex PCR relied on a mix of 60 forward primers for TCR Vbeta segments and 13 reverse primers for TCR Jbeta segments. A multiplex PCR assay on genomic DNA amplified the CDR3 region of rearranged TCR beta genes. The amplified TCR beta libraries were sequenced on the Illumina HiSeq System as 87-base-pair reads. For the original study's pipeline: In a later analysis, approximately 74 million unique TCR beta chains were counted across the 690 or so repertoires, and roughly 9.9 million of these chains were shared by at least two donors. A nearest-neighbor algorithm error-corrected the raw reads and collapsed the reads into unique sequences, merging closely related sequences to remove PCR and sequencing errors. V, D and J gene segments were assigned by aligning CDR3 sequences to IMGT reference sequences. For a sequence to be retained, a match of at least six nucleotides was required to both a V gene segment and a J gene segment. Rearrangements were classified as productive when the CDR3 lacked stop codons and remained in frame with V and J, and all other rearrangements were classified as non-productive. CDR3 was defined according to IMGT convention as the region running from the second conserved V-encoded cysteine to the conserved J-encoded phenylalanine. The earlier analysis of 500 to 600 of the donors excluded sequences that lacked an unambiguous match to a single V gene segment. In an earlier analysis of around 590 of the donors, a V segment was called functional when productive rearrangements were above 56.7%, and segregating when the standard deviation between donors exceeded 5%. A statistical classification framework was built to diagnose cytomegalovirus status from the catalog of TCR beta chain sequences. V and J gene assignment, in a later analysis, came from comparing TCR nucleotide sequences with IMGT/GENE-DB human TR gene sequences. Using the TCRdist pipeline, a later analysis assigned CDR3 sequences along with most-parsimonious VDJ recombination scenarios. In a later analysis, every TCR beta chain was defined by the combination of its CDR3 amino acid sequence and its V-gene family, and reads without a unique V-gene family were dropped. As a way to deal with suspected cross-contamination and a sequencing artifact, a later analysis dropped hundreds of nucleotide sequences that were highly shared and had low generation probability. For each public chain, a later analysis derived a clonal expansion index from normalized ranks of inferred template counts within each repertoire. A later analysis computed generation probabilities with a VDJ recombination model fitted to out-of-frame rearrangements, and checked the results against IGoR. Hypergeometric tests were used in a later analysis to score TCR-TCR, TCR-HLA and TCR-CMV co-occurrence, with a repertoire-size bias correction applied to the TCR pairs. In a later analysis, false discovery rates were estimated by permuting HLA or CMV assignments 20 times. In a later analysis, co-occurring TCRs were grouped using DBSCAN, with TCRdist sequence similarity added in when clustering inside HLA-allele-positive subsets. Repertoires with fewer than 30,000 or more than 120,000 public chains were left out of co-occurrence clustering, as were several repertoires with anomalous nucleotide sharing. TCRdb took this table from immuneACCESS and kept in-frame rearrangements with V and J called. Such tables lack part of the clones; where checked against another copy, unresolved V genes explain under half of the gap, and the rest is unexplained. V, J and clone size were drawn from that table, and D and trimming were deduced from the DNA. The sample table lists approximately 150,000 clones, around four fifths of them with a count of one. Roughly 1.3% of the sample lies in the top ten.

In the case of this clone: The clone's antigen remains unknown. No qualities accompany the bases; no much larger clone lies one base away.

General study outcomes and caveats: In a later analysis, most CMV-associated TCR beta chains were found to appear HLA-restricted, with HLA associations seemingly driven largely by CMV exposure. When HLA alleles, especially DR and DQ, strongly co-occurred, attributing TCR associations to individual alleles was difficult. A later analysis associated about 18,000 TCR beta sequences with specific HLA alleles at a false discovery rate of 0.05. In a later analysis, several top co-occurrence clusters were reported to appear linked to parvovirus B19, influenza, CMV and Epstein-Barr virus. Across donors, most TCR sequences were observed very rarely, whereas some public TCRs were present in many individuals. V-gene and J-gene trimming of TCR beta chains was associated with a missense DCLRE1C variant in a later genetic analysis, and the association was replicated in an independent cohort. In a later analysis, TCR association rates were found to vary across HLA loci, with the most associated TCRs seen for DRB1 alleles and the fewest for HLA-C alleles. An earlier analysis of some 560 of the donors showed that most TCR beta V segments appeared in productive rearrangements either about 90% or about 30% of the time, which broadly matched IMGT annotations. According to a later genetic analysis, donors in an Asian-associated ancestry cluster had fewer N-insertions in productive TCRs than the roughly 670-donor mean. Immune exposure information for the cohort was limited to CMV serostatus. In vitro tests confirmed that a few of the cytomegalovirus-associated TCR beta chains recognize cytomegalovirus antigens. In this cohort, only TCR beta chains were sequenced, and detectable features were limited by the absence of alpha or paired-chain data. Roughly uniform sequencing depth across donors was assumed in presence/absence analyses, although this assumption may not hold. Linkage disequilibrium might explain the correlated functional status among segregating V segments, but an unknown experimental factor could not be excluded. A further reported finding was that TCR beta sequences accurately predicted the HLA-A and HLA-B alleles for most subjects in the first cohort. A group of highly shared sequence variants was considered likely to be a technical artifact of the sequencing pipeline. Because HLA typing was unavailable for some donors at each locus, only the typed subset was used in association tests. It was suggested by the authors that the approach could potentially be generalized to other disease states and immunological phenotypes. Because the 87-base-pair reads could not distinguish some IMGT-functional V segments, including TRBV6-2 and TRBV6-3, those segments were excluded. Some 16 rarely observed V segments, including chromosome 9 orphons, were excluded from the earlier analysis of some 590 of the donors because counts were too low. In a later analysis, HLA-associated TCR beta chains were found to be more clonally expanded and to have lower generation probabilities than equally common non-associated chains. The classifier was reported to diagnose cytomegalovirus status with high specificity and sensitivity in both the original and validation cohorts. The study listed 150 to 200 TCR beta chains as associated with cytomegalovirus.

The cohort was made up of about 670 healthy bone marrow donors. Cohort members were all nominally healthy when sampled, although unrecorded immune exposures were likely present. The donor was CMV seronegative and belonged to the group of 352 seronegative cohort members. A peripheral blood sample was collected from each donor, and TCR beta sequencing was performed on peripheral blood mononuclear cells. Genomic DNA extraction from the blood cell samples was performed with the Qiagen DNeasy Blood Extraction Kit. Spanning cysteine to phenylalanine, the CDR3 consists of 15 amino acids. Only CDR3 DNA remains: 45 bases, in frame from the first base. The germline V gene (reference sequence) supplies CDR1 SEHNR and CDR2 FQNEAQ. The V end gives up 6 bases and the J end 12 bases, leaving 17 bases in the junction not matched to a gene.

This TCR was recovered from a man aged 30 to 39 in good health and CMV-seronegative. The specimen was PBMCs. The rearranged segments are TRBV7-9 and TRBJ2-1, with 7 middle bases fitting TRBD2. The CDR3 protein is CASRGRTERGPRQFF. The DNA sequence is as follows: TGTGCCAGCAGAGGTCGTACTGAGCGGGGTCCGCGGCAGTTCTTC.